The 28 T cell receptor beta chains given below trace back to one sample, sequenced in a study of sequential checkpoint blockade in melanoma. Sequencing was performed with immunoSEQ multiplex PCR; in TCRdb, only in-frame clones are kept and a portion is missing. Of 9,500 to 11,000 clones listed, around 84% are singletons. As for treatment: randomized to nivolumab then ipilimumab (arm A) or the reverse (arm B). The source material was CD8+ T cells sorted from blood (inferred from file names), sampled from a patient given nivolumab and ipilimumab in sequence. The receptors originated from a human donor with melanoma.

The chain recombines TRBV9 with TRBJ2-1; 7 bases map to TRBD2. Germline assignment: CDR1 SGDLS and CDR2 YYNGEE. Unmatched junction bases numbered 14, after V lost 3 bases and J lost 8 bases. The CDR3 has 16 residues. The CDR3 protein is CASSAHSGGGRDEQFF. For the CDR3, the DNA is TGTGCCAGCAGCGCCCACTCAGGCGGGGGTCGGGATGAGCAGTTCTTC.

Notes on this clone: This CDR3 is also generated by other DNA sequences in the sample. The chain links TRBV7-9 to TRBJ2-7; D is undetermined. Looked up from germline, CDR1 is SEHNR and CDR2 is FQNEAQ (reference sequence). Trimming took 2 bases from V and 0 from J, leaving 8 bases between them. This CDR3 region has 14 residues. CDR3: CASSLPGSSYEQYF. The CDR3 coding sequence is TGTGCCAGCAGCTTACCTGGCAGCTCCTACGAGCAGTACTTC. The variable domain in full, completed from reference TRBV7-9 and TRBJ2-7, reads DTGVSQNPRHKITKRGQNVTFRCDPISEHNRLYWYRQTLGQGPEFLTYFQNEAQLEKSRLLSDRFSAERPKGSFSTLEIQRTEQGDSAMYLCASSLPGSSYEQYFGPGTRLTVT.

The genes are TRBV9 and TRBJ2-7; TRBD1 aligns across 7 bases. CDR3 length: 14 residues. After removal of 3 bases from V and 9 bases from J, the junction contained 12 bases not matched to a gene. CDR1 and CDR2 (germline): SGDLS, YYNGEE. In DNA form, the CDR3 reads TGTGCCAGCAGCGGCCGGGACAGTGACCTAAGGCAGTACTTC. Amino acid sequence: CASSGRDSDLRQYF.

This chain uses TRBV11-1 with TRBJ2-3; 7 nucleotides line up with TRBD1. The CDR3 length is 16 residues. The germline CDR1 and CDR2 sequences are SGHAT and FQDESV (reference sequence). The V and J ends lost 2 bases and 3 bases, in that order; junction bases with no gene match: 8. CDR3 in DNA: TGTGCCAGCAGCTTAACAGGGGCGATTTGGACAGATACGCAGTATTTT. This translates into CASSLTGAIWTDTQYF.

The sample holds one count of this clone. The chain joins TRBV27 to TRBJ1-4; D is unclear. This CDR3 is built from 14 residues. Trimming took 5 bases from V and 8 from J, leaving 15 bases between them. In germline, CDR1 is MNHEY, CDR2 SMNVEV (reference sequence). The CDR3 region is CASSQRVTGEKLFF. DNA for the CDR3: TGTGCCAGCAGTCAACGTGTAACGGGAGAAAAACTGTTTTTT.

V usage is TRBV2 and J usage is TRBJ2-2; maybe TRBD1 (7 bases). This CDR3 has 15 amino acids. The V end lost 6 bases, the J end lost 1 base, and 12 bases lay between the germline ends. The germline V gene encodes CDR1 SNHLY and CDR2 FYNNEI. This CDR3 reads CASRAGGGNTGELFF. CDR3 DNA: TGTGCCAGCAGAGCAGGGGGAGGGAACACCGGGGAGCTGTTTTTT.

This rearrangement joins TRBV7-3 to TRBJ1-1; a weak D match, TRBD1 (6 bases). The germline V gene encodes CDR1 SGHTA and CDR2 FQGTGA. The V gene lost 2 bases and the J gene lost 0 bases, with 13 bases spanning the gap. The CDR3 spans 16 residues. The CDR3: CASSLGAGALNTEAFF. CDR3 bases: TGTGCCAGCAGCTTAGGGGCAGGGGCTCTGAACACTGAAGCTTTCTTT.

The V gene is TRBV27, the J gene TRBJ2-7; 8 positions match TRBD1. Germline CDR1 reads MNHEY; CDR2 reads SMNVEV (reference sequence). The trim removed 6 bases at V and 2 bases at J, leaving 9 bases unmatched. This CDR3 has 15 residues. The CDR3 loop is CASREAGQAPYEQYF. The CDR3 coding sequence is TGTGCCAGCAGAGAGGCGGGACAGGCCCCCTACGAGCAGTACTTC.

The V call is TRBV5-1, the J call TRBJ2-7; no firm D call. Germline V gene data show CDR1 as SGHRS and CDR2 as YFSETQ. The CDR3 extends over 15 amino acids. V lost 0 bases and J lost 0, with 10 bases in between. CDR3 loop: CASSLGLKSSYEQYF. The CDR3 DNA is TGCGCCAGCAGCTTGGGACTCAAGAGCTCCTACGAGCAGTACTTC.

On this clone: The junction differs from germline at one of its ends, possibly a read error. This sequence joins TRBV29-1 and TRBJ2-1; D is unclear. There are 11 residues in the CDR3. The V gene's germline CDR1 is SQVTM and CDR2 ANQGSEA. The CDR3 loop reads CSVYAYYEQFF. DNA of the CDR3: TGCAGCGTCTACGCCTACTATGAGCAGTTCTTC.

The CDR3 loop is CASTLKLTGQGSRAFF. For the CDR3, the DNA is TGTGCCAGCACCCTGAAACTCACGGGACAGGGGTCGCGAGCTTTCTTT. J is TRBJ1-1 and V is TRBV28; 10 bases align to TRBD1. J lost 10 bases, V lost 7 bases, and 18 bases had no gene match. The CDR3 is 16 amino acids. CDR1 MDHEN and CDR2 SYDVKM come from the germline V gene.

The genes are TRBV29-1 and TRBJ1-2, with D possibly TRBD1 on 6 matching bases. The CDR3 totals 12 residues. V lost 6 bases and J 8 bases, leaving 16 bases between the germline ends. The germline CDR1 and CDR2 sequences are SQVTM and ANQGSEA. CDR3 in DNA: TGCAGCGTCCTGGATCAGGGGTACGGCTACACCTTC. It specifies CSVLDQGYGYTF.

The chain combines TRBV18 with TRBJ2-7; tentatively, D is TRBD2 (5 bases). From germline, CDR1 is KGHSH and CDR2 LQKENI. The CDR3 sequence is 13 residues long. Trimming pared 2 bases from V and 7 bases from J, leaving 12 bases between. As DNA, the CDR3 is TGTGCCAGCTCACCAACCCCTCGGAGGGAGCAGTACTTC. This sequence encodes CASSPTPRREQYF.

The DNA of the CDR3 is TGCGCCAGCACCCCGGGACAGAACACCGGGGAGCTGTTTTTT. This translates into CASTPGQNTGELFF. The V gene is TRBV4-1, the J gene TRBJ2-2, with D possibly TRBD1 on 6 matching bases. The V and J ends lost 7 bases and 1 base respectively, with 10 bases between them. This CDR3 region has 14 residues. Germline values: CDR1 MGHRA, CDR2 YSYEKL.

This clone was detected only a few times. This rearrangement joins TRBV7-9 to TRBJ1-3, with D maybe TRBD1 (5 bases). Germline V gene lookup returns CDR1 SEHNR and CDR2 FQNEAQ (reference sequence). The CDR3 contains 16 residues. V lost 5 bases and J 0 bases, leaving 14 bases between the germline ends. CDR3 loop: CASSAKQDHSGNTIYF. The CDR3 nucleotides are TGTGCCAGCAGCGCAAAACAGGATCACTCTGGAAACACCATATATTTT. Supplemented by reference TRBV7-9 and TRBJ1-3, the full variable domain reads DTGVSQNPRHKITKRGQNVTFRCDPISEHNRLYWYRQTLGQGPEFLTYFQNEAQLEKSRLLSDRFSAERPKGSFSTLEIQRTEQGDSAMYLCASSAKQDHSGNTIYFGEGSWLTVV.

This clone was found a few times. The chain employs TRBV5-6 and TRBJ2-2, with a possible D match to TRBD2 (6 bases). Trimming took off 7 bases at V and 2 bases at J, with 12 bases between the two ends. The CDR3 totals 14 residues. Per the germline V gene, CDR1 is SGHDT and CDR2 is YYEEEE. The CDR3 DNA follows: TGTGCCAGCTCCGGGACTCTAAACACCGGGGAGCTGTTTTTT. Protein sequence: CASSGTLNTGELFF.

The rearrangement uses TRBV11-2 and TRBJ2-2; TRBD2 agrees at 10 bases. The CDR3 has 19 amino acids. V shed 5 bases, J shed 4 bases, and the junction held 16 bases outside the gene matches. Germline V lookup: CDR1 SGHAT, CDR2 FQNNGV. The CDR3, as DNA: TGTGCCAGCAGCCCCTATCCGGTAGCGGGGGGCCTTACCACCGGGGAGCTGTTTTTT. This translates into CASSPYPVAGGLTTGELFF. Combining the CDR3 with reference TRBV11-2 and TRBJ2-2 gives the whole variable domain EAGVAQSPRYKIIEKRQSVAFWCNPISGHATLYWYQQILGQGPKLLIQFQNNGVVDDSQLPKDRFSAERLKGVDSTLKIQPAKLEDSAVYLCASSPYPVAGGLTTGELFFGEGSRLTVL.

This rearrangement joins TRBV28 to TRBJ2-5; 10 nucleotides line up with TRBD1. The trim removed 6 bases at V and 4 bases at J, leaving 8 bases unmatched. The CDR3 has 15 residues. Germline V gene sequence: CDR1 MDHEN, CDR2 SYDVKM. This chain's CDR3 is CASSATGGARETQYF. DNA of the CDR3: TGTGCCAGCAGCGCGACAGGGGGCGCTCGAGAGACCCAGTACTTC.

The J gene is TRBJ1-3, the V gene TRBV9; no clear D gene. Germline values: CDR1 SGDLS, CDR2 YYNGEE. Trimming removed 0 bases at V and 3 bases at J, with 4 bases between. The CDR3 sequence is 13 residues long. The CDR3 is CASSVERGNTIYF. The CDR3 bases are TGTGCCAGCAGCGTAGAGCGTGGAAACACCATATATTTT.

The genes are TRBV6-6 and TRBJ1-5; D unclear. The V gene lost 4 bases and the J gene lost 4 bases, with 8 bases spanning the gap. From germline, CDR1 is MNHNY and CDR2 SVGAGI (reference sequence). This CDR3 has 13 residues. CDR3 sequence: CASSSNENQPQHF. In DNA, the CDR3 is TGTGCCAGCAGTTCAAACGAGAATCAGCCCCAGCATTTT.

About this clone itself: The junction and the germline gene differ at one end; a read error may be behind it. V is TRBV7-7 and J is TRBJ2-7, with 8 bases matching TRBD1. The CDR3 is made up of 14 amino acids. The germline V gene has CDR1 SSHAT and CDR2 FNYEAQ (reference sequence). CDR3 coding DNA: TGTGCTAGCAGCCCGGACAGGGAAGGCATGGAGCAGTACTTC. Its protein product is CASSPDREGMEQYF. The entire variable domain, with the rest obtained from reference TRBV7-7 and TRBJ2-7, is as follows: GAGVSQSPRYKVTKRGQDVTLRCDPISSHATLYWYQQALGQGPEFLTYFNYEAQPDKSGLPSDRFSAERPEGSISTLTIQRTEQRDSAMYRCASSPDREGMEQYFGPGTRLTVT.

Turning to this clone: A far larger clone is only one base removed, so a read error is likely. Distinct nucleotide sequences in the sample also encode this CDR3. This rearrangement joins TRBV6-6 to TRBJ1-4; the D is unclear. Trimming stripped 2 bases from V and 0 bases from J, with 7 bases between. The CDR3 loop spans 15 amino acids. Germline CDR1 and CDR2: MNHNY and SVGAGI (reference sequence). CDR3: CASSYEGATNEKLFF. For the CDR3, the DNA is TGTGCCAGCAGTTACGAGGGAGCAACTAATGAAAAACTGTTTTTT.

The chain employs TRBV19 and TRBJ2-3; D ambiguous. Germline loops: CDR1 LNHDA, CDR2 SQIVND (reference sequence). The CDR3 sequence is 14 residues long. V was clipped by 5 bases and J by 0 bases, with 9 bases between them. CDR3: CASSVQTSTDTQYF. In DNA, the CDR3 is TGTGCCAGTAGTGTTCAAACTAGCACAGATACGCAGTATTTT.

The chain uses TRBV28 and TRBJ2-1, with D possibly being TRBD1 (6 bases). Trimming removed 6 bases at V and 8 bases at J, with 23 bases between. This CDR3 is 16 amino acids long. Per germline, CDR1 MDHEN and CDR2 SYDVKM. The DNA for the CDR3 is TGTGCCAGCAGGAACGCAGGGGCAGGGTGGTCGGATGAGCAGTTCTTC. This translates into CASRNAGAGWSDEQFF.

This clone turned up a few times. This chain joins TRBV9 and TRBJ2-7; 7 bases are shared with TRBD1. The CDR3 consists of 16 residues. Germline V gene lookup returns CDR1 SGDLS and CDR2 YYNGEE. V lost 0 bases, J lost 5 bases, and 11 bases stayed unmatched. The CDR3 region is CASSVGGQVPPHEQYF. The CDR3 DNA follows: TGTGCCAGCAGCGTAGGAGGACAGGTACCCCCTCACGAGCAGTACTTC.

The V and J genes are TRBV10-2 and TRBJ2-3; the match to TRBD2 covers 11 bases. V lost 3 bases to trimming and J lost 0 bases; unmatched junction nucleotides: 5. The CDR3 sequence is 17 residues long. From germline, CDR1 is WSHSY and CDR2 SAAADI. In DNA, the CDR3 is TGCGCCAGCAGTGAAGGACTAGCGGGCCTTAGCACAGATACGCAGTATTTT. This translates into CASSEGLAGLSTDTQYF.

The chain is built from TRBV19 and TRBJ2-7, with D perhaps matching TRBD2 (5 bases). V was trimmed by 5 bases and J by 6 bases, leaving 14 bases between them. Germline CDR1 and CDR2: LNHDA and SQIVND (reference sequence). CDR3 length: 13 residues. CDR3 loop: CASSLLASSEQYF. In DNA form, the CDR3 reads TGTGCCAGTAGTCTCCTGGCTAGCTCCGAGCAGTACTTC.

The table lists this clone with a count of one. The chain carries TRBV27 and TRBJ2-7; 9 bases fit TRBD1. CDR1 MNHEY and CDR2 SMNVEV come from the germline V gene (reference sequence). This CDR3 contains 14 residues. Trimming removed 4 bases from V and 2 bases from J; junction bases left unmatched: 3. The CDR3 is CASSWGQGPYEQYF. As DNA, the CDR3 is TGTGCCAGCAGTTGGGGACAGGGCCCCTACGAGCAGTACTTC.